Listed below are T cell receptor beta chains from one sample, sequenced in a study of blood T cell repertoires in COVID-19. Repertoires were generated with immunoSEQ multiplex PCR, while TCRdb's copy carries only in-frame clones and drops some. The sample has approximately 54,000 clones, roughly 86% seen once; the top ten hold roughly 4%. Material: peripheral blood. The source is a man older than 75 with active COVID-19. The conserved cysteine and the conserved F or W are not part of the CDR3 here. Fields, in order: V gene, J gene, D gene, CDR3 protein. D genes are given only for firm matches.

>TRBV19|TRBJ2-1|TRBD1
ASRSRQGSYNEQF
>TRBV7-2|TRBJ2-1|-
ASSLRSGGIINEQF
>TRBV4-2|TRBJ1-4|-
ASSRDGRQATNEKLF
>TRBV18|TRBJ1-1|TRBD1
ASSGSYRGGTEAF
>TRBV4-1|TRBJ2-5|TRBD2
ASSQAGTSASQETQY
>TRBV2|TRBJ2-1|TRBD2
ASGGRIAGANEQF
>TRBV24-1|TRBJ2-1|TRBD1
ATSRTGGSYNEQF
>TRBV7-3|TRBJ2-1|-
ASSPSGSDRQF
>TRBV28|TRBJ1-6|-
ASTTQRNSPLH
>TRBV28|TRBJ2-3|TRBD1
ASSSTGGRTDTQY
>TRBV3-1/TRBV3-2|TRBJ1-1|-
ASSQAQGSVAF
>TRBV14|TRBJ1-1|TRBD1
ASSRNGGQKVAF
>TRBV11-3|TRBJ2-7|TRBD1
ASSRGQGVYEQY
>TRBV24-1|TRBJ2-3|TRBD2
ATSESGRRTDTQY
>TRBV19|TRBJ1-3|-
ASSAWTEHTGNTIY